This T cell receptor beta chain was documented in a study of control samples from healthy donors and cancer patients (dated by TCRdb to 2018 to 2021). The cysteine opens and the phenylalanine closes a CDR3 of 14 amino acids. The entry retains the CDR3 DNA only, 42 bases that are in frame from base 1. CDR1 MNHEY and CDR2 SMNVEV are derived from the germline V gene (reference sequence). V drops 6 bases and J drops 6 bases, leaving 17 bases in between. Library preparation used the immunoSEQ multiplex PCR assay. Sourced from immuneACCESS, this table was stored by TCRdb with only in-frame sequences that have V and J called. A share of the clones is absent; for the studies checked, an unresolved V gene accounts for under half, and the remainder has no known explanation. This sample's table contains roughly 200,000 clones. 2.2% of the sample is held by the ten biggest clonotypes. Of note for this clone: Its antigen target is currently unknown.

Sequencing was done on a sample of blood. The chain links TRBV27 with TRBJ1-1; the D gene assignment is ambiguous. This sequence originates from a woman in her twenties or thirties in good health. Here the CDR3 is given as CASSHPGLGPEAFF. Here is the DNA: TGTGCCAGCAGCCACCCCGGGTTAGGCCCTGAAGCTTTCTTT.